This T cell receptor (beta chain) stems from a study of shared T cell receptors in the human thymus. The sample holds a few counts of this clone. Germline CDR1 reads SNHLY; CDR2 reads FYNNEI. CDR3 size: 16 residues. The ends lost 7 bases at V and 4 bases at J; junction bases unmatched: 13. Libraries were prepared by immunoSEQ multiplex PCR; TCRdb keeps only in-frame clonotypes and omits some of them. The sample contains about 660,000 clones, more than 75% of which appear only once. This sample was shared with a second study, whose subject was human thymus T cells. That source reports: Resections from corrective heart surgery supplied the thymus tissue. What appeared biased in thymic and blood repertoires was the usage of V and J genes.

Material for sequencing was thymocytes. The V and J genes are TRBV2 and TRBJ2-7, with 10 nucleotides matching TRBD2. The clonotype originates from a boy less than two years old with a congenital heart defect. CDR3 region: CASTGGLAGVSYEQYF. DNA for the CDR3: TGTGCCAGCACGGGGGGCCTAGCGGGAGTTTCGTACGAGCAGTACTTC.